This T cell receptor (beta chain) was sequenced for a study of molecular identifiers for immune sequencing clone quantification. MiXCR, applied by TCRdb to the PCR reads, yields one record per CDR3 protein. In the table there are more than 550,000 distinct CDR3 sequences, approximately 24% of which are singletons. Turning to this clonotype: Germline and junction disagree at one end, which may indicate a read error.

Per germline, CDR1 SGHVS and CDR2 FNYEAQ. The length of the CDR3 is 15 residues. The receptor's source is a human donor in good health. Some libraries in this study had Jurkat cell RNA spiked in. The specimen was naive CD8+ T cells from blood, with Jurkat cell RNA spiked in. Subset of the sample: FACS-sorted CD8+CD4-CCR7+CD45RA+ naive T cells. The V call is TRBV7-6, the J call TRBJ2-7; D may be TRBD1 (5 bases). The CDR3 nucleotides read TGTGCCAGCTGCTTAGGACAAGGGGCCCCCTACGAGCAGTACTTC. Translated, it gives CASCLGQGAPYEQYF.